This T cell receptor (beta chain) originates from a study of early T cells in non-severe SARS-CoV-2 infection. Study details: Alpha and beta chains were unpaired, from unsorted whole-blood bulk RNA.

The germline gives CDR1 MGHRA, CDR2 YSYEKL. The CDR3 totals 15 residues. V lost 0 bases to trimming and J lost 8 bases, with 11 bases between them. Individually, cDNA molecules had unique molecular identifiers attached to them. Via MiXCR, TCRdb re-called the 5' RACE reads, giving one row per CDR3 protein. This sample has tens of thousands of distinct CDR3 sequences; around 21% occur once, and the top ten carry 16%. The receptor's source is an adult who was a healthcare worker with PCR-confirmed SARS-CoV-2 infection or an uninfected control (not recorded which). The chain combines TRBV4-1 with TRBJ1-6; D is undetermined. The source material was whole blood, sampled at baseline. The CDR3 region is CASSQEAFLDSPLHF. CDR3 DNA: TGCGCCAGCAGCCAAGAGGCCTTTTTAGATTCACCCCTCCACTTT.